This TCR beta chain was sequenced during a study of tumor-infiltrating lymphocytes in primary liver carcinoma. Synthesis of TCR beta cDNA was carried out from 500 ng total RNA with a constant-region primer. Modified slightly, ARM-PCR produced TCR beta libraries over three nested multiplex PCR rounds. Both of the initial two PCR rounds ran for nine to eleven cycles and employed TRBV1-TRBV30 forward primers alongside a C-beta reverse primer. TCRdb re-analysed the multiplex PCR reads in MiXCR, keeping a single row per CDR3 protein. The sample lists almost 200,000 distinct CDR3 sequences, 65% occurring once. RNA was extracted from whole blood without cell sorting, alongside germline DNA. Donors were untreated and chronically infected with HBV. Germline V gives CDR1 KGHSH, CDR2 LQKENI. V was pared by 2 bases and J by 4 bases, with 16 bases between. This CDR3 spans 16 amino acids.

The receptor was derived from a woman aged 60 to 75 with primary liver carcinoma and hepatitis B virus infection. The source material was peripheral blood. The rearrangement joins TRBV18 to TRBJ2-3, with a weak D call TRBD1 (5 bases). Written as DNA, the CDR3 is TGTGCCAGCTCACCAAGCAGACAGACAAGACCAGATACGCAGTATTTT. It yields the protein CASSPSRQTRPDTQYF.